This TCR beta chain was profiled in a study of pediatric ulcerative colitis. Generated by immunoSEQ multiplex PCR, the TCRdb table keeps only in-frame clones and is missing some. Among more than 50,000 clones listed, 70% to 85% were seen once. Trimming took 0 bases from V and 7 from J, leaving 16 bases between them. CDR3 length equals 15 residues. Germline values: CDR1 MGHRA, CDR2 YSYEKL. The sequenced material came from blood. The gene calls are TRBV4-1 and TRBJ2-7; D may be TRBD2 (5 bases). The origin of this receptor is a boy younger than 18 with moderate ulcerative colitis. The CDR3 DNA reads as TGCGCCAGCAGCCAAGACCTAGCCCTGCTGGATGAGCAGTACTTC. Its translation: CASSQDLALLDEQYF.